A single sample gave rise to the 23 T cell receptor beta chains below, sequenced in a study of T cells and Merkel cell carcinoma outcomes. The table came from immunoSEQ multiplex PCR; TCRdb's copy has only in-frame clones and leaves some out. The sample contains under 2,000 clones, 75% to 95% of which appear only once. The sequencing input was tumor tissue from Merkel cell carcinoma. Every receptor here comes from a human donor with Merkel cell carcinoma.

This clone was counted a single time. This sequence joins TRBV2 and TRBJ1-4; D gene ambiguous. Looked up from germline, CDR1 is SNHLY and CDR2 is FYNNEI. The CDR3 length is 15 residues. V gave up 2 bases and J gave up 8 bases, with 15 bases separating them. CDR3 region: CASSERESAKEKLFF. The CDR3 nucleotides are TGTGCCAGCAGTGAAAGGGAGTCCGCGAAGGAAAAACTGTTTTTT. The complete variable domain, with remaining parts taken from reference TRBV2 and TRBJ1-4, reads EPEVTQTPSHQVTQMGQEVILRCVPISNHLYFYWYRQILGQKVEFLVSFYNNEISEKSEIFDDQFSVERPDGSNFTLKIRSTKLEDSAMYFCASSERESAKEKLFFGSGTQLSVL.

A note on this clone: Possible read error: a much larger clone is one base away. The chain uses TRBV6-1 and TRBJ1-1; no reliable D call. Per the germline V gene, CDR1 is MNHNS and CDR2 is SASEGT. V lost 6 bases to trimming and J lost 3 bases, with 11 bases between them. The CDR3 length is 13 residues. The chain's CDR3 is CASSHTWDTEAFF. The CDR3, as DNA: TGTGCCAGCAGCCATACCTGGGACACTGAAGCTTTCTTT.

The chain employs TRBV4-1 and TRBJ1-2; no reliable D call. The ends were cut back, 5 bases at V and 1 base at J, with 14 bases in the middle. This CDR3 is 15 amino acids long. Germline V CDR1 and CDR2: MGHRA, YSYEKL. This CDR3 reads CASSVGGALNYGYTF. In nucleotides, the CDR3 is TGCGCCAGCAGCGTAGGCGGCGCCCTTAACTATGGCTACACCTTC.

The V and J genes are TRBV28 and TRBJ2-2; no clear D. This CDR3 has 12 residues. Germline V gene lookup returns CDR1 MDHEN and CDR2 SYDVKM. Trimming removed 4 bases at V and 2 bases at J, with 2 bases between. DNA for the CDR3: TGTGCCAGCAGTTACAACACCGGGGAGCTGTTTTTT. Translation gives CASSYNTGELFF.

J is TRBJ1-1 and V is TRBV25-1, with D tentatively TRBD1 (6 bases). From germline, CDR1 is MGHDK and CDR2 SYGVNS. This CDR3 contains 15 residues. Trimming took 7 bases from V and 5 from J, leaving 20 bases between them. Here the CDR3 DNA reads TGTGCCAGCACTCCCGGGGGGCGCGGGGGAACTGAAGCTTTCTTT. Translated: CASTPGGRGGTEAFF.

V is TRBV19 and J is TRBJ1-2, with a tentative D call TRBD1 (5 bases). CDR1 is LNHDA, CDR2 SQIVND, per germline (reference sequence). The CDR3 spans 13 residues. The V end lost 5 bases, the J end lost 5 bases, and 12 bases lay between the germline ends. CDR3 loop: CASSAGTVYGYTF. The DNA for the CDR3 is TGTGCCAGTAGTGCTGGGACTGTTTATGGCTACACCTTC.

The CDR3 is CASSLRTVGTGELFF. The CDR3 coding sequence is TGCGCCAGCAGCTTAAGGACGGTGGGAACCGGGGAGCTGTTTTTT. The chain has TRBV5-1 and TRBJ2-2; D gene uncertain. V gave up 2 bases and J gave up 5 bases, with 13 bases separating them. There are 15 residues in the CDR3. Looked up from germline, CDR1 is SGHRS and CDR2 is YFSETQ. Filled out from reference TRBV5-1 and TRBJ2-2, the complete variable domain reads KAGVTQTPRYLIKTRGQQVTLSCSPISGHRSVSWYQQTPGQGLQFLFEYFSETQRNKGNFPGRFSGRQFSNSRSEMNVSTLELGDSALYLCASSLRTVGTGELFFGEGSRLTVL.

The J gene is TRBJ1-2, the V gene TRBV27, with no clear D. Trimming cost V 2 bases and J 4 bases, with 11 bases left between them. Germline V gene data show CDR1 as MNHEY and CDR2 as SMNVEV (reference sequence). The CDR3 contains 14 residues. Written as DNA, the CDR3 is TGTGCCAGCAGTTTACGTCCCTCGGGCTATGGCTACACCTTC. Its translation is CASSLRPSGYGYTF.

CDR3 bases: TGTGCCTGCTTGCCGAGACTAGCGGTTTTCAATGCAGATACGCAGTATTTT. Amino acid sequence: CACLPRLAVFNADTQYF. The chain links TRBV30 to TRBJ2-3; 9 nucleotides agree with TRBD2. CDR1 and CDR2 (germline): GTSNPN, SVGIG (reference sequence). CDR3 size: 17 residues. Trimming removed 6 bases from V and 4 bases from J; junction bases left unmatched: 17.

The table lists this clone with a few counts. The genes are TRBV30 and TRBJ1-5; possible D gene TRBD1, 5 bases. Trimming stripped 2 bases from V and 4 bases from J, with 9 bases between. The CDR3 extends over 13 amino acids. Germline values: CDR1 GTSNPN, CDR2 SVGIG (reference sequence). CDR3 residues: CAWSSQENQPQHF. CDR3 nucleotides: TGTGCCTGGAGTTCACAGGAGAATCAGCCCCAGCATTTT.

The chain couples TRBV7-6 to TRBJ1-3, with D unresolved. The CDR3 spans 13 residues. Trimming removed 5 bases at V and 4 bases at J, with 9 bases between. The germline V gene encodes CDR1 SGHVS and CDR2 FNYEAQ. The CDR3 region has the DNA TGTGCCAGCAGCCTCTCGGAGGGAAACACCATATATTTT. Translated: CASSLSEGNTIYF.

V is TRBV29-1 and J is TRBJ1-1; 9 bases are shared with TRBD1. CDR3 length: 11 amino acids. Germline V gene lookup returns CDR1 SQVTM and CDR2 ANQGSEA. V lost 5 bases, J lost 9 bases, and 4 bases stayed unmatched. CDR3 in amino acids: CSVLGTGKAFF. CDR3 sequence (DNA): TGCAGCGTTCTAGGGACAGGGAAAGCTTTCTTT.

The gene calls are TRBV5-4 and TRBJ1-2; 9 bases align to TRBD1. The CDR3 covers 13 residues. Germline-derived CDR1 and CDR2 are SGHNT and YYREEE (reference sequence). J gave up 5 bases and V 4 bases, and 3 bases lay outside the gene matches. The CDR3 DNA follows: TGTGCCAGCAGCCGAGGGACAGGGTATGGCTACACCTTC. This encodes CASSRGTGYGYTF.

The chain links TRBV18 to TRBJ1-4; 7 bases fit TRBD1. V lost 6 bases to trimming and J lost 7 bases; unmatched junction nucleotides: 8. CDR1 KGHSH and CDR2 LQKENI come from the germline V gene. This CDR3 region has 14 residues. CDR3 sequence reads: CASSPTGKVEKLFF. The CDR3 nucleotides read TGTGCCAGCTCGCCGACAGGGAAAGTTGAAAAACTGTTTTTT.

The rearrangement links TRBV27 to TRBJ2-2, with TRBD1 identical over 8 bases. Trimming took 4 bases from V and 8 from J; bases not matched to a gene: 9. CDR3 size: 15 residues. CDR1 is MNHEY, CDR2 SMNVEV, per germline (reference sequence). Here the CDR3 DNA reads TGTGCCAGCAGTTATTACAGGGGGGTTCTGGGGGAGCTGTTTTTT. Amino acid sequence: CASSYYRGVLGELFF.

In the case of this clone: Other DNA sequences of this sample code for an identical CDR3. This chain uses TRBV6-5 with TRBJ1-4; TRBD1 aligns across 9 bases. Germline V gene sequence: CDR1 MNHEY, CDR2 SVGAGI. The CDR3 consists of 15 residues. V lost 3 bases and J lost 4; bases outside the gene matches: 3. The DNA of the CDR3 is TGTGCCAGCAGTTATGGACAGGGGTTTAATGAAAAACTGTTTTTT. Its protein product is CASSYGQGFNEKLFF.

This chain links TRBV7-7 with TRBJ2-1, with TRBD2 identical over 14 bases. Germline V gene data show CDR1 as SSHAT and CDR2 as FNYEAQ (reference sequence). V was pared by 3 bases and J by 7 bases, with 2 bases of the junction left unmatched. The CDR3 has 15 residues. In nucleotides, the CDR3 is TGTGCCAGCAGCTTGGGACTAGCGGGGGAGAATGAGCAGTTCTTC. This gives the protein CASSLGLAGENEQFF.

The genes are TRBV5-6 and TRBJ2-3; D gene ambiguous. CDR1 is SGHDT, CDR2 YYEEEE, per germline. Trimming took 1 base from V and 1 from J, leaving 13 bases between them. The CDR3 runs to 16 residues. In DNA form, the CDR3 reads TGTGCCAGCAGCTTGAAGAACAGCTGGGGCACAGATACGCAGTATTTT. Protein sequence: CASSLKNSWGTDTQYF.

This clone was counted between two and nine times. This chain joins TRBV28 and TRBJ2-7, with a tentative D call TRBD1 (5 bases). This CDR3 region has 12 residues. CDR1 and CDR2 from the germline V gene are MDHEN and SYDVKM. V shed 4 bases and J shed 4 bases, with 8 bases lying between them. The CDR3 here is CASSWGWYEQYF. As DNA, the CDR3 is TGTGCCAGCAGTTGGGGCTGGTACGAGCAGTACTTC.

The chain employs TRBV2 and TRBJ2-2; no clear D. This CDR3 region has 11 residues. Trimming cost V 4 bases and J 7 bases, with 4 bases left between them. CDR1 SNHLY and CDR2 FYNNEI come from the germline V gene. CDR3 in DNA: TGTGCCAGCAGTGGCGGCGGGGAGCTGTTTTTT. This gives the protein CASSGGGELFF.

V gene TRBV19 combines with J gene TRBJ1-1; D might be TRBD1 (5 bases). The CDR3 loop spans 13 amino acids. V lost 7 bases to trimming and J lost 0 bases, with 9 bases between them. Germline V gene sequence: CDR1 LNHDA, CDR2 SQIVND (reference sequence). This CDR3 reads CASMGRMNTEAFF. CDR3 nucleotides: TGTGCCAGTATGGGACGTATGAACACTGAAGCTTTCTTT. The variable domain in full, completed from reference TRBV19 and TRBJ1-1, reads DGGITQSPKYLFRKEGQNVTLSCEQNLNHDAMYWYRQDPGQGLRLIYYSQIVNDFQKGDIAEGYSVSREKKESFPLTVTSAQKNPTAFYLCASMGRMNTEAFFGQGTRLTVV.

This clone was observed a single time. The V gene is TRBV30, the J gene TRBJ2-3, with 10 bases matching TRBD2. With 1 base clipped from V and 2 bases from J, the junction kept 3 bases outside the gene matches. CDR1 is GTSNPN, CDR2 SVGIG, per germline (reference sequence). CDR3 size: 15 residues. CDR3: CAWSALAGVTDTQYF. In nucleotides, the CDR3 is TGTGCCTGGAGTGCCCTAGCGGGAGTCACAGATACGCAGTATTTT.

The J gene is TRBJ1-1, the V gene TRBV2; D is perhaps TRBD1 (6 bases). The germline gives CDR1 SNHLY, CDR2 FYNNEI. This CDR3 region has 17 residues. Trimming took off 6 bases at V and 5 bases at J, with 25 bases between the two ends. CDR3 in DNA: TGTGCCAGCAGGGAGGGGGGACTTAGGGCAGTCCAGACTGAAGCTTTCTTT. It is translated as CASREGGLRAVQTEAFF.